The 10 T cell receptor beta chains given below trace back to one sample, sequenced in a study of identical twins. TCRdb reprocessed the 5' RACE reads with MiXCR, giving one entry per CDR3 protein. Of approximately 670,000 distinct CDR3 sequences in the sample, over 5% were seen once. The sequenced sample was naive T cells sorted from blood. The receptors here all came from a man younger than 35 in good health.

The chain has TRBV20-1 and TRBJ2-1; 7 bases fit TRBD1. The CDR3 is 12 amino acids. J lost 10 bases, V lost 3 bases, and 6 bases had no gene match. The germline V gene encodes CDR1 DFQATT and CDR2 SNEGSKA (reference sequence). The CDR3 bases are TGCAGTGCTAGTAATCAGGGGGACGAGCAGTTCTTC. Protein: CSASNQGDEQFF.

DNA of the CDR3: TGTGCCAGCAGCCCGAGGACAGGGGAGTATTCACCCCTCCACTTT. Residues: CASSPRTGEYSPLHF. This chain joins TRBV7-2 and TRBJ1-6; TRBD1 matches at 9 bases. Looked up from germline, CDR1 is SGHTA and CDR2 is FQGNSA. The CDR3 contains 15 residues. Germline trimming cut 5 bases from V and 8 bases from J; bases unmatched to any gene: 7.

The gene calls are TRBV12-3 or TRBV12-4 and TRBJ2-7, with D unresolved. V was trimmed by 1 base and J by 3 bases, leaving 19 bases between them. The CDR3 has 17 amino acids. CDR3 sequence (DNA): TGTGCCAGCAGTTTAGTCGTTGACACCCGTTATCACTACGAGCAGTACTTC. It translates to CASSLVVDTRYHYEQYF.

This clonotype was recorded many times. The chain is built from TRBV12-3 or TRBV12-4 and TRBJ2-3; 11 bases line up with TRBD2. V was pared by 5 bases and J by 5 bases, with 3 bases of the junction left unmatched. CDR3 length: 14 amino acids. CDR3 DNA: TGTGCCAGCAGTGATAGCGGGAGGGTAGATACGCAGTATTTT. It encodes CASSDSGRVDTQYF.

At least ten counts were recorded for this clonotype. This chain joins TRBV5-1 and TRBJ2-1; 8 bases align to TRBD2. The CDR3 runs to 16 residues. Germline trimming cut 1 base from V and 5 bases from J; bases unmatched to any gene: 8. CDR1 SGHRS and CDR2 YFSETQ come from the germline V gene. CDR3 DNA sequence: TGCGCCAGCAGCTTGAAAGCGGGAGTTCAGCACAATGAGCAGTTCTTC. This codes for CASSLKAGVQHNEQFF.

This clonotype was seen many times. J is TRBJ2-1 and V is TRBV20-1, with 9 bases identical to TRBD2. Trimming at V came to 3 bases and at J to 3 bases, leaving 9 bases not matched to a gene. This CDR3 region has 16 residues. CDR1 and CDR2 from the germline V gene are DFQATT and SNEGSKA (reference sequence). The CDR3 bases are TGCAGTGCTAGGACAGACACTAGCGGGTACTACAATGAGCAGTTCTTC. Encoded protein: CSARTDTSGYYNEQFF.

This clonotype has at least ten counts. The chain joins TRBV12-3 or TRBV12-4 to TRBJ1-2; D is uncertain. V gave up 0 bases and J gave up 8 bases, with 7 bases separating them. The CDR3 is made up of 12 amino acids. The CDR3, as DNA: TGTGCCAGCAGTTTAGCGCGTGGGGGCTACACCTTC. This sequence encodes CASSLARGGYTF.

The CDR3 DNA is TGCGCCAGCAGCTGGGGACAGGGGACGACCTACGAGCAGTACTTC. This gives the protein CASSWGQGTTYEQYF. The chain couples TRBV5-1 to TRBJ2-7; 10 bases fit TRBD1. The CDR3 length is 15 residues. From germline, CDR1 is SGHRS and CDR2 YFSETQ. V lost 3 bases to trimming and J lost 2 bases; unmatched junction nucleotides: 5.

This clonotype was seen at least ten times. This chain links TRBV24-1 with TRBJ2-3; TRBD2 is a possible D gene (6 bases). The CDR3 is 13 residues long. Trimming took 4 bases from V and 10 from J, leaving 14 bases between them. CDR1 is KGHDR, CDR2 SFDVKD, per germline. The CDR3 is CATSDPGREAQYF. CDR3 DNA sequence: TGTGCCACCAGTGACCCCGGCAGGGAGGCGCAGTATTTT.

The CDR3 reads CASSSPSGRVDTQYF. The CDR3, as DNA: TGTGCCAGCAGTTCGCCTAGCGGGAGGGTTGATACGCAGTATTTT. The chain is built from TRBV27 and TRBJ2-3; 12 nucleotides agree with TRBD2. Germline loops: CDR1 MNHEY, CDR2 SMNVEV (reference sequence). The CDR3 length is 15 residues. The ends lost 4 bases at V and 6 bases at J; junction bases unmatched: 5.